This T cell receptor (beta chain) was sequenced in a study of neurological immune-mediated disorders. Study conclusions and caveats: HTLV-1-associated myelopathy showed the most TCR clonal expansion; multiple sclerosis the least, below healthy controls.

TCRdb re-called the 5' RACE reads with MiXCR, one entry per CDR3 protein. The profile covers about 120,000 distinct CDR3 sequences, with roughly 3.4% appearing a single time and over 1% taken by the ten largest. Germline V gives CDR1 SGHTA, CDR2 FQGNSA. This CDR3 spans 16 amino acids. V dropped 5 bases and J dropped 3 bases, with 16 bases sitting between them. This clonotype was seen ten or more times. Its antigen is unidentified. The TCR comes from a woman aged 25 to 39 with multiple sclerosis. The chain employs TRBV7-2 and TRBJ2-2, with D perhaps TRBD2 (7 bases). Sequencing was done on a sample of PBMCs. This chain's CDR3 is CASSLPRGGHTGELFF. Here the CDR3 DNA reads TGTGCCAGCAGCCTCCCGAGGGGGGGCCACACCGGGGAGCTGTTTTTT.